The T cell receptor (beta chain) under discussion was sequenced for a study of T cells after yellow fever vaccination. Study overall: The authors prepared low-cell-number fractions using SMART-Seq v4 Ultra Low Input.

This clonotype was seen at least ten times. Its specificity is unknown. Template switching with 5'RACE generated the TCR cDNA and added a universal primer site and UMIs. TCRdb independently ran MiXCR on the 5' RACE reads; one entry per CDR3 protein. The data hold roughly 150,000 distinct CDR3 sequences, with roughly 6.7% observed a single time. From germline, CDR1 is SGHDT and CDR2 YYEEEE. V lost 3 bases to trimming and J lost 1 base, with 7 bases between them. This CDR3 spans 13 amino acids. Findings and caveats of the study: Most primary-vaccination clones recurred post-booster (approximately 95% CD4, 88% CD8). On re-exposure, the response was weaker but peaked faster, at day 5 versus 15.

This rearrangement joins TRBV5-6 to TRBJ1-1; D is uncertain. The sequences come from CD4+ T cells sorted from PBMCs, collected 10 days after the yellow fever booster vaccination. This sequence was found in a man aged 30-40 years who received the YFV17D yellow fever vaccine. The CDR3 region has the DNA TGTGCCAGCAGCTCAACCACGAACACTGAAGCTTTCTTT. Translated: CASSSTTNTEAFF.